This passage covers 10 T cell receptor beta chains from one sample sequenced in a study of cytomegalovirus exposure and HLA in healthy donors. The PCR had 60 Vbeta and 13 Jbeta primers. Data came from immunoSEQ multiplex PCR; TCRdb stores just in-frame clones and leaves some out. The data show 170,000 or so clones, less than 85% seen once. The source material was PBMCs. The receptors were sampled from a boy aged 5-17 years in good health and CMV-seronegative.

The chain is built from TRBV27 and TRBJ2-5; D may be TRBD2 (5 bases). This CDR3 contains 15 residues. Per germline, CDR1 MNHEY and CDR2 SMNVEV (reference sequence). The V end lost 0 bases, the J end lost 3 bases, and 11 bases lay between the germline ends. The CDR3 DNA is TGTGCCAGCAGTTTATCCGAGGGATACAAAGAGACCCAGTACTTC. Protein sequence: CASSLSEGYKETQYF.

V and J are TRBV13 and TRBJ2-7; 7 bases line up with TRBD1. CDR1 and CDR2 (germline): PRHDT, FYEKMQ (reference sequence). This CDR3 region has 13 residues. The trim removed 6 bases at V and 0 bases at J, leaving 2 bases unmatched. CDR3 bases: TGTGCCAGCAGGGACAGGAGCTCCTACGAGCAGTACTTC. Protein product: CASRDRSSYEQYF.

As DNA, the CDR3 is TGCAGCGTCCTAGGGACGGGCAGCGGGGTAGAGGATGAGCAGTTCTTC. Encoded protein: CSVLGTGSGVEDEQFF. The gene calls are TRBV29-1 and TRBJ2-1; 7 nucleotides line up with TRBD2. Germline lookup yields CDR1 SQVTM and CDR2 ANQGSEA. CDR3 length equals 16 residues. V shed 6 bases, J shed 8 bases, and the junction held 19 bases outside the gene matches.

This chain uses TRBV27 with TRBJ1-1; TRBD1 is a possible D gene (5 bases). The V gene lost 2 bases and the J gene lost 6 bases, with 13 bases spanning the gap. The CDR3 loop spans 14 amino acids. From germline, CDR1 is MNHEY and CDR2 SMNVEV (reference sequence). DNA of the CDR3: TGTGCCAGCAGTTTAGTATCAGGGATCCCTGAAGCTTTCTTT. Protein product: CASSLVSGIPEAFF.

V usage is TRBV10-3 and J usage is TRBJ2-7, with TRBD1 matching over 9 bases. Trimming took 4 bases from V and 0 from J; bases not matched to a gene: 13. CDR3 length: 18 amino acids. Germline V CDR1 and CDR2: ENHRY, SYGVKD. DNA for the CDR3: TGTGCCATCAGTGGGGACAGGGAAGCCCCAGTCGACTCCTACGAGCAGTACTTC. This sequence encodes CAISGDREAPVDSYEQYF.

The chain has TRBV18 and TRBJ1-2, with 8 bases that match TRBD1. The trim removed 3 bases at V and 3 bases at J, leaving 9 bases unmatched. CDR3 size: 16 residues. The V gene's germline CDR1 is KGHSH and CDR2 LQKENI. The CDR3 coding sequence is TGTGCCAGCTCACCCACCCCAGGACAGGGTGACTATGGCTACACCTTC. Translating it yields CASSPTPGQGDYGYTF.

The CDR3 DNA reads as TGTGCCAGCAGCCCACAGGGTCCGAACACCGGGGAGCTGTTTTTT. Amino acid sequence: CASSPQGPNTGELFF. V and J are TRBV7-3 and TRBJ2-2; perhaps TRBD1 as D (6 bases). Germline CDR1 and CDR2: SGHTA and FQGTGA. V lost 5 bases and J lost 0, with 10 bases in between. This CDR3 has 15 residues.

The genes are TRBV6-1 and TRBJ1-1, with a possible D match to TRBD1 (5 bases). The CDR3 has 13 residues. Trimming left V 1 base short and J 11 bases short, with 14 bases between. The germline CDR1 and CDR2 sequences are MNHNS and SASEGT. The CDR3 region has the DNA TGTGCCAGCAGTGAAGGCAGGGTGGGGCAGGCTTTCTTT. Translated: CASSEGRVGQAFF.

The chain joins TRBV18 to TRBJ1-4; TRBD1 agrees at 7 bases. Per the germline V gene, CDR1 is KGHSH and CDR2 is LQKENI. The CDR3 runs 13 residues. V dropped 7 bases and J dropped 5; count of bases not matched to a gene: 4. CDR3 protein: CASWTGLNEKLFF. The CDR3 coding sequence is TGTGCCAGCTGGACAGGCCTGAATGAAAAACTGTTTTTT.

V gene TRBV6-1 combines with J gene TRBJ2-1, with a tentative D call TRBD2 (7 bases). Deletions cut 4 bases from V and 5 bases from J, with 24 bases between. The CDR3 sequence is 18 residues long. CDR1 is MNHNS, CDR2 SASEGT, per germline. The CDR3 bases are TGTGCCAGCAGTGGGAAATCCCCGTGGCGGGGGACAAACAATGAGCAGTTCTTC. Translation: CASSGKSPWRGTNNEQFF.